This T cell receptor (beta chain) was sequenced in a study of blood T cells in healthy people across ages. Each sample yielded at least 6 million isolated PBMCs. V lost 7 bases to trimming and J lost 0 bases; unmatched junction nucleotides: 5. This CDR3 region has 13 residues. Looked up from germline, CDR1 is SQVTM and CDR2 is ANQGSEA. PCR was performed a second time for roughly 7 to 12 cycles using a sample-barcoded 5' primer and a J-beta primer mix. MiXCR was run by TCRdb on the 5' RACE reads, yielding one entry per CDR3 protein. The sample has about 970,000 distinct CDR3 sequences; roughly half are singletons.

The sequenced material came from blood. The receptor comes from a woman aged 55-70 years in good health. This chain connects TRBV29-1 to TRBJ2-7; 8 nucleotides line up with TRBD2. CDR3 bases: TGCAGCGCTATAGCGGGAAACTCCTACGAGCAGTACTTC. This codes for CSAIAGNSYEQYF.